These 13 T cell receptor beta chains originate from one sample sequenced in a study of Graves' ophthalmopathy and Graves' hyperthyroidism. Beta-chain TCR CDR3 regions were amplified from RNA transcripts. First-round RT-PCR with HTBI primers preceded a second-round multiplex PCR. One entry per CDR3 protein, called by TCRdb with MiXCR from the multiplex PCR reads. The table records 260,000 or so distinct CDR3 sequences, around 50% of them present only once. Sequencing was performed on peripheral blood. The receptor set was obtained from an adult man with Graves' ophthalmopathy.

This clonotype was found a few times. This chain joins TRBV24-1 and TRBJ2-5; 9 bases align to TRBD1. V was clipped by 0 bases and J by 4 bases; unmatched bases: 5. Germline-derived CDR1 and CDR2 are KGHDR and SFDVKD. The CDR3 runs to 16 residues. The CDR3 coding sequence is TGTGCCACCAGTGATTTGGGACAGGGGCGCCCAGAGACCCAGTACTTC. Translated: CATSDLGQGRPETQYF.

This clonotype was seen only a few times. The V gene is TRBV7-6, the J gene TRBJ1-2; the D gene is possibly TRBD1 (5 bases). V dropped 5 bases and J dropped 6 bases, with 13 bases sitting between them. This CDR3 is 13 amino acids long. Germline CDR1 SGHVS, CDR2 FNYEAQ. CDR3 sequence (DNA): TGTGCCAGCAGCCGGGAGGCAGGGAATGGCTACACCTTC. It translates to CASSREAGNGYTF.

The chain has TRBV28 and TRBJ1-5, with 7 bases aligning to TRBD1. V lost 7 bases and J lost 11; bases outside the gene matches: 14. Germline V gene lookup returns CDR1 MDHEN and CDR2 SYDVKM. The CDR3 runs 14 residues. CDR3 coding DNA: TGTGCCAGCAACGACAGGGCCAGCTTCACAGCCCAGCATTTT. It translates to CASNDRASFTAQHF.

This clonotype was found a few times. The V and J genes are TRBV20-1 and TRBJ2-5, with D possibly matching TRBD2 (5 bases). The V gene lost 0 bases and the J gene lost 10 bases, with 15 bases spanning the gap. Germline assignment: CDR1 DFQATT and CDR2 SNEGSKA (reference sequence). This CDR3 contains 13 residues. The CDR3 spells CSARERAELSQYF. The CDR3 nucleotides are TGCAGTGCTAGAGAGCGAGCGGAGCTCAGCCAGTACTTC.

This clonotype was detected once. The chain couples TRBV15 to TRBJ2-3; 10 positions match TRBD2. V lost 5 bases and J lost 2; bases outside the gene matches: 10. CDR1 is LNHNV, CDR2 YYDKDF, per germline (reference sequence). This CDR3 is 17 amino acids long. In DNA form, the CDR3 reads TGTGCCACCAGCGACCGAAGGACTAGCGGTCCCACAGATACGCAGTATTTT. Translated: CATSDRRTSGPTDTQYF.

The sample holds a few counts of this clonotype. The chain recombines TRBV5-4 with TRBJ1-1; D perhaps matches TRBD1 (6 bases). This CDR3 has 18 residues. Germline CDR1 and CDR2: SGHNT and YYREEE (reference sequence). With 0 bases removed from V and 0 bases from J, the gap between germline ends came to 18 bases. The CDR3, as DNA: TGTGCCAGCAGCTTGGATCCGGGGGCGGATGGGCTGAACACTGAAGCTTTCTTT. Protein product: CASSLDPGADGLNTEAFF. The variable domain in full, completed from reference TRBV5-4 and TRBJ1-1, reads ETGVTQSPTHLIKTRGQQVTLRCSSQSGHNTVSWYQQALGQGPQFIFQYYREEENGRGNFPPRFSGLQFPNYSSELNVNALELDDSALYLCASSLDPGADGLNTEAFFGQGTRLTVV.

This clonotype has only a few counts. The gene calls are TRBV20-1 and TRBJ2-7, with TRBD2 matching 7 bases. V was clipped by 1 base and J by 5 bases; unmatched bases: 5. Germline assignment: CDR1 DFQATT and CDR2 SNEGSKA (reference sequence). This CDR3 contains 13 residues. The CDR3 DNA reads TGCAGTGCTAGAGGACTAGCCGGGGACGAGCAGTACTTC. Translation: CSARGLAGDEQYF.

The chain employs TRBV2 and TRBJ2-7, with D unclear. Germline V gene lookup returns CDR1 SNHLY and CDR2 FYNNEI. V was pared by 2 bases and J by 3 bases, with 14 bases between. The CDR3 length is 15 residues. CDR3 DNA: TGTGCCAGCAGTGAACCCGCTGCTGGCCTCTACGAGCAGTACTTC. Translated: CASSEPAAGLYEQYF.

The chain is built from TRBV20-1 and TRBJ1-5; no clear D gene. The V gene lost 3 bases and the J gene lost 0 bases, with 9 bases spanning the gap. The CDR3 has 14 residues. Germline CDR1 is DFQATT and CDR2 is SNEGSKA (reference sequence). The CDR3 is CSASHSYSNQPQHF. CDR3 DNA sequence: TGCAGTGCTAGTCACTCGTATAGCAATCAGCCCCAGCATTTT.

Concerning this clonotype itself: This may stem from a read error, because a much larger clone lies one nucleotide away. V is TRBV2 and J is TRBJ1-2; D ambiguous. This CDR3 region has 13 residues. CDR1 is SNHLY and CDR2 is FYNNEI in the germline V gene. The CDR3, as DNA: TGTGCCAGCAGGGAAGGGATGAACTATGGCCACACCTTC. It specifies CASREGMNYGHTF.

This clonotype was picked up a small number of times. The chain uses TRBV29-1 and TRBJ2-7, with a possible D match to TRBD2 (6 bases). Trimming shortened V by 3 bases and J by 4 bases, and 13 bases separated the two germline ends. From germline, CDR1 is SQVTM and CDR2 ANQGSEA. The CDR3 extends over 13 amino acids. CDR3 DNA: TGCAGCGTTGAGGTAGGAGGGACGTACGAGCAGTACTTC. Its protein is CSVEVGGTYEQYF.

This chain uses TRBV7-2 with TRBJ1-6; 7 bases are shared with TRBD1. J gave up 6 bases and V 3 bases, and 5 bases lay outside the gene matches. Germline CDR1 and CDR2: SGHTA and FQGNSA. This CDR3 contains 15 residues. This chain's CDR3 is CASSLKGQRNSPLHF. In DNA, the CDR3 is TGTGCCAGCAGCTTGAAGGGACAGCGTAATTCACCCCTCCACTTT.

The CDR3: CASSLGAGRGTAYEQYF. The DNA for the CDR3 is TGTGCCAGCAGCTTAGGGGCAGGAAGAGGGACAGCCTACGAGCAGTACTTC. The V call is TRBV7-9, the J call TRBJ2-7; 7 bases match TRBD1. The J segment lost 2 bases and the V segment lost 1 base, leaving 11 bases of the junction unmatched. Germline values: CDR1 SEHNR, CDR2 FQNEAQ (reference sequence). The CDR3 is 17 residues long.